The present T cell receptor (beta chain) was sequenced within a study of technical replicates of blood from a few donors. The assay was immunoSEQ multiplex PCR, and TCRdb's table has in-frame clones only and misses some. The sample consists of 65,000 to 90,000 clones, roughly 91% of them appearing once. The CDR3 runs to 14 residues. Germline loops: CDR1 SGHVS, CDR2 FQNEAQ. V was pared by 5 bases and J by 4 bases, with 4 bases of the junction left unmatched. The sequence was collected from a human donor in good health. The chain carries TRBV7-8 and TRBJ1-1; 10 bases are a match to TRBD1. Sequencing was done on a sample of T cells isolated from PBMCs. CDR3 sequence reads: CASSRGQGITEAFF. Written as DNA, the CDR3 is TGTGCCAGCAGCCGGGGACAGGGGATCACTGAAGCTTTCTTT.